Following are 5 T cell receptor beta chains from one sample sequenced in a study of cytomegalovirus exposure and HLA in healthy donors (TCRdb year 2017). The method behind the library was the immunoSEQ multiplex PCR assay. For the multiplex PCR, a mixture combining 60 forward primers for TCR Vbeta segments and 13 reverse primers for TCR Jbeta segments was used. TCRdb took over this immuneACCESS table, retaining in-frame rearrangements with V and J assigned. Such tables are incomplete; in checked studies, under half of the missing clones stem from an unresolved V gene, and the remainder is unexplained. Within this sample are about 150,000 clones, with 65% to 80% of them counted one time only. Of the sample, approximately 2.8% is held by the ten largest clones. Sequencing input: PBMCs. These receptors were obtained from a man aged 18 to 30 in good health and CMV-seronegative.

This sequence joins TRBV9 and TRBJ1-1; unclear D gene. CDR1 SGDLS and CDR2 YYNGEE come from the germline V gene. V lost 1 base and J 4 bases, leaving 8 bases between the germline ends. The CDR3 runs to 13 residues. The CDR3 DNA sequence: TGTGCCAGCAGCGTACAGAGAGGCACTGAAGCTTTCTTT. Encoded protein: CASSVQRGTEAFF. The variable domain in full, completed from reference TRBV9 and TRBJ1-1, reads DSGVTQTPKHLITATGQRVTLRCSPRSGDLSVYWYQQSLDQGLQFLIQYYNGEERAKGNILERFSAQQFPDLHSELNLSSLELGDSALYFCASSVQRGTEAFFGQGTRLTVV.

The chain has TRBV11-1 and TRBJ2-4; 8 bases line up with TRBD1. The CDR3 has 15 amino acids. Germline trimming cut 5 bases from V and 5 bases from J; bases unmatched to any gene: 8. Germline V lookup: CDR1 SGHAT, CDR2 FQDESV (reference sequence). The chain's CDR3 is CASSAGQGIQNIQYF. The CDR3 DNA is TGTGCCAGCAGCGCCGGACAGGGCATCCAAAACATTCAGTACTTC.

The chain uses TRBV5-4 and TRBJ2-3; a possible D gene is TRBD1 (5 bases). The V end was cut by 5 bases, the J end by 2 bases, with 9 bases between. Germline assignment: CDR1 SGHNT and CDR2 YYREEE (reference sequence). This CDR3 is built from 13 residues. In DNA form, the CDR3 reads TGTGCCAGCAGGTGGGGCACCACAGATACGCAGTATTTT. Translation: CASRWGTTDTQYF.

The chain is built from TRBV28 and TRBJ2-2, with a weak D call TRBD2 (5 bases). V lost 11 bases and J 2 bases, leaving 12 bases between the germline ends. Germline loops: CDR1 MDHEN, CDR2 SYDVKM. This CDR3 comprises 13 residues. CDR3 DNA: TGTGCCCTCGGAGGCCGTAACACCGGGGAGCTGTTTTTT. Translated, it gives CALGGRNTGELFF.

The chain uses TRBV20-1 and TRBJ2-7; 9 nucleotides match TRBD1. Germline V gene data show CDR1 as DFQATT and CDR2 as SNEGSKA (reference sequence). The CDR3 contains 10 residues. J lost 12 bases, V lost 5 bases, and 5 bases had no gene match. CDR3 sequence (DNA): TGCAGTGCTGCCGGGACAGGGCTGTACGTC. It codes for CSAAGTGLYV.